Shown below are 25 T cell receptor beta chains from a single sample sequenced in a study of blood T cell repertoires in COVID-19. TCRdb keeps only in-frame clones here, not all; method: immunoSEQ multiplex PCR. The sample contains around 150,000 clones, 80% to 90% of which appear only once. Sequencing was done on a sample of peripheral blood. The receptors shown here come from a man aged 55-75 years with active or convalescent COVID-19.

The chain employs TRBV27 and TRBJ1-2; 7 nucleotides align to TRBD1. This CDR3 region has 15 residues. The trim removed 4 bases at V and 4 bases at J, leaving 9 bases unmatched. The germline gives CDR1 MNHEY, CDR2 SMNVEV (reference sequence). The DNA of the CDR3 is TGTGCCAGCAGTTCCCGTGGGACAGTAATCTATGGCTACACCTTC. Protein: CASSSRGTVIYGYTF.

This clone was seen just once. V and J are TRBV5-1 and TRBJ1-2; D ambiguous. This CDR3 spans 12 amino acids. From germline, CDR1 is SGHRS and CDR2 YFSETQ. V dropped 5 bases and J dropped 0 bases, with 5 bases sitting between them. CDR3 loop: CASREANYGYTF. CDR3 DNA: TGCGCCAGCAGAGAGGCTAACTATGGCTACACCTTC.

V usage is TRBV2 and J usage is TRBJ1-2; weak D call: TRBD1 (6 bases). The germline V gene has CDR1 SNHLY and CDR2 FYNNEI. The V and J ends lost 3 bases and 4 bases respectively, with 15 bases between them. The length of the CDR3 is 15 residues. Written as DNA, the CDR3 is TGTGCCAGCAGTGACCCCCGGACAGACCTCTATGGCTACACCTTC. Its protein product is CASSDPRTDLYGYTF.

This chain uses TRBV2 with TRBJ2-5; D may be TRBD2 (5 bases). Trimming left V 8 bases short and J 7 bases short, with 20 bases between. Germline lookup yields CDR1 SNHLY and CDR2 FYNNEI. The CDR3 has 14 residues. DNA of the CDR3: TGTGCCAGCGATGGATCAAGGTTCGAGGGGACCCAGTACTTC. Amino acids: CASDGSRFEGTQYF.

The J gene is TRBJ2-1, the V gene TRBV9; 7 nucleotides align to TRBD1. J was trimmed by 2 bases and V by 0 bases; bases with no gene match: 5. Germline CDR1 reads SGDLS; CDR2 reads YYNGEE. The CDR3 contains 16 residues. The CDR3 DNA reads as TGTGCCAGCAGCGTAGGGTCAGGGGGACCCTACAATGAGCAGTTCTTC. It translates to CASSVGSGGPYNEQFF. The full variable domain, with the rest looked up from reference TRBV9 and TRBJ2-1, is DSGVTQTPKHLITATGQRVTLRCSPRSGDLSVYWYQQSLDQGLQFLIQYYNGEERAKGNILERFSAQQFPDLHSELNLSSLELGDSALYFCASSVGSGGPYNEQFFGPGTRLTVL.

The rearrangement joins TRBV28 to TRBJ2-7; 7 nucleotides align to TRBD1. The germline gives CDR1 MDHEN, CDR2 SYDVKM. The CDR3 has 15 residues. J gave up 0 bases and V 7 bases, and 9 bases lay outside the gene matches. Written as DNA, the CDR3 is TGTGCCAGCACCCGTCCCGGGACAGTCTCCTACGAGCAGTACTTC. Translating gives CASTRPGTVSYEQYF.

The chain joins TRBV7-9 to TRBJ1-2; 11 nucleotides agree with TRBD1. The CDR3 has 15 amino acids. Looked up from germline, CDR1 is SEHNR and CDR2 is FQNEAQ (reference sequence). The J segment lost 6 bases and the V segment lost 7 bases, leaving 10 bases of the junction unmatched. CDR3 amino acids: CASTLGPDRGHGYTF. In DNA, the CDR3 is TGTGCCAGCACCCTGGGTCCGGACAGGGGGCATGGCTACACCTTC.

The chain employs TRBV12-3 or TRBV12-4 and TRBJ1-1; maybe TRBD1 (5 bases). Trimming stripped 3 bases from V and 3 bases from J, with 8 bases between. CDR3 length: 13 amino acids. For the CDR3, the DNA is TGTGCCAGCAGTTTCGCGGGGGACACTGAAGCTTTCTTT. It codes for CASSFAGDTEAFF.

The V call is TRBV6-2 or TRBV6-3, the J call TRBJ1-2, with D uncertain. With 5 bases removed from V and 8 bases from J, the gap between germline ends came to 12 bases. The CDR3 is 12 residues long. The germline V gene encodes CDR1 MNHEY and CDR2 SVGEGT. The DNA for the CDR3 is TGTGCCAGCAGTCCGCAGCGGGGAGGCTACACCTTC. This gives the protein CASSPQRGGYTF.

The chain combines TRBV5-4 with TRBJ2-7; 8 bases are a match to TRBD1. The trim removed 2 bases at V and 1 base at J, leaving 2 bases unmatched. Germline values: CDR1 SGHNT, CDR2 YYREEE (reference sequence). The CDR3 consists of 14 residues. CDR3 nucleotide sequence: TGTGCCAGCAGCTTCCGGGACAGGTCCTACGAGCAGTACTTC. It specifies CASSFRDRSYEQYF. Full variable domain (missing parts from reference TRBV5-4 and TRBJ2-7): ETGVTQSPTHLIKTRGQQVTLRCSSQSGHNTVSWYQQALGQGPQFIFQYYREEENGRGNFPPRFSGLQFPNYSSELNVNALELDDSALYLCASSFRDRSYEQYFGPGTRLTVT.

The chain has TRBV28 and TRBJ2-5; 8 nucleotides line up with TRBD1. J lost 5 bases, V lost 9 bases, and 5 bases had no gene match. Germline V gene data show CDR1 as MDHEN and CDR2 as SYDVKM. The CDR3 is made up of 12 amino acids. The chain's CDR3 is CASGQGRETQYF. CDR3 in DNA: TGTGCCAGTGGACAGGGACGGGAGACCCAGTACTTC. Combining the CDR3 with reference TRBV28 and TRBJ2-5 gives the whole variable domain DVKVTQSSRYLVKRTGEKVFLECVQDMDHENMFWYRQDPGLGLRLIYFSYDVKMKEKGDIPEGYSVSREKKERFSLILESASTNQTSMYLCASGQGRETQYFGPGTRLLVL.

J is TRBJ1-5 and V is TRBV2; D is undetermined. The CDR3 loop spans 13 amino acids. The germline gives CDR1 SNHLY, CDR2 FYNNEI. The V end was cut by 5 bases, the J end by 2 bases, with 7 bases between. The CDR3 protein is CASSFSGNQPQHF. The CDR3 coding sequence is TGTGCCAGCAGTTTTTCGGGCAATCAGCCCCAGCATTTT.

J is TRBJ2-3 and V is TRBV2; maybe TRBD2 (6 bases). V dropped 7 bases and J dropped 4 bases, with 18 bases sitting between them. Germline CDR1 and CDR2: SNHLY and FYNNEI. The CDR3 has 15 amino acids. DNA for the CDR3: TGTGCCAGCACTAGGACTACCCTGACCTCAGATACGCAGTATTTT. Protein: CASTRTTLTSDTQYF.

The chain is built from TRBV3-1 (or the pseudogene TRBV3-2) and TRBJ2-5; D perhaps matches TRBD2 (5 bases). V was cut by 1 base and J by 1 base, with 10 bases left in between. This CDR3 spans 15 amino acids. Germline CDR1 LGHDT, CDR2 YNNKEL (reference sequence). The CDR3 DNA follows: TGTGCCAGCAGCCAAGTCGGGAATGGCCAAGAGACCCAGTACTTC. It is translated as CASSQVGNGQETQYF.

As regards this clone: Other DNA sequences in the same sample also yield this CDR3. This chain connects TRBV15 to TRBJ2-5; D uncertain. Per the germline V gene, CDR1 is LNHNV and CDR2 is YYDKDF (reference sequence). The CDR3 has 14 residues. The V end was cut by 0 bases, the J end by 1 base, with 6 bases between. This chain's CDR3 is CATSRDRSQETQYF. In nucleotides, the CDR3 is TGTGCCACCAGCAGAGATCGCAGCCAAGAGACCCAGTACTTC.

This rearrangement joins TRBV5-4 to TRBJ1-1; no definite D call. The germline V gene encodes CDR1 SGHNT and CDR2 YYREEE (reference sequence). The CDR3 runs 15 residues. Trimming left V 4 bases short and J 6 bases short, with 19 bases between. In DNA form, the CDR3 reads TGTGCCAGCAGCCCTGTACCGGGTGACTCCCCTGAAGCTTTCTTT. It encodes CASSPVPGDSPEAFF. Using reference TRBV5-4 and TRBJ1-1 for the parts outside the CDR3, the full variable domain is ETGVTQSPTHLIKTRGQQVTLRCSSQSGHNTVSWYQQALGQGPQFIFQYYREEENGRGNFPPRFSGLQFPNYSSELNVNALELDDSALYLCASSPVPGDSPEAFFGQGTRLTVV.

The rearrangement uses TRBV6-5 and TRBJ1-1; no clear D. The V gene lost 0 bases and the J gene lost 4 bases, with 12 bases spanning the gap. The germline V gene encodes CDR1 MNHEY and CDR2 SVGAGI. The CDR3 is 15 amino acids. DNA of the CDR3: TGTGCCAGCAGTTACTCGCGCCAGGTAGGCACTGAAGCTTTCTTT. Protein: CASSYSRQVGTEAFF.

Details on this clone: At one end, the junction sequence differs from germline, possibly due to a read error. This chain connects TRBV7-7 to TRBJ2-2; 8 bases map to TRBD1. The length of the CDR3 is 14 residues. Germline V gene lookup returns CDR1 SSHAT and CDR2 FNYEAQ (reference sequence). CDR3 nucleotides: TGTGCTAGCAGTTCACCAGGGGGCCCCGGGGAGCTGTTTTTT. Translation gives CASSSPGGPGELFF.

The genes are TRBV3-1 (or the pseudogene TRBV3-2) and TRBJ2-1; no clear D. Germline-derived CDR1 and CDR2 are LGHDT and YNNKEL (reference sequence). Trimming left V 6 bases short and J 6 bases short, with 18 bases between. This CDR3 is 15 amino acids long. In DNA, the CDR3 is TGTGCCAGCAGTTCCGGAGTGTTCGTCGTCAATGAGCAGTTCTTC. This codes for CASSSGVFVVNEQFF.

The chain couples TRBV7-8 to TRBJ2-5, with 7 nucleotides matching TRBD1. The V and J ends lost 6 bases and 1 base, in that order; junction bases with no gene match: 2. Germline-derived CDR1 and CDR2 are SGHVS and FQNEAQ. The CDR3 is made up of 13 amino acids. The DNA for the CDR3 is TGTGCCAGCAGGGGGACAGCCCAAGAGACCCAGTACTTC. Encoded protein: CASRGTAQETQYF.

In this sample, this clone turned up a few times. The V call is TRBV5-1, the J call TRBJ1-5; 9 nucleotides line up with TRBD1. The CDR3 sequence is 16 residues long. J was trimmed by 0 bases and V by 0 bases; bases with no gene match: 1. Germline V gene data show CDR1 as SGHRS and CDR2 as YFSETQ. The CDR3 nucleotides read TGCGCCAGCAGCTTGGGGACAGGGGATAGCAATCAGCCCCAGCATTTT. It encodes CASSLGTGDSNQPQHF.

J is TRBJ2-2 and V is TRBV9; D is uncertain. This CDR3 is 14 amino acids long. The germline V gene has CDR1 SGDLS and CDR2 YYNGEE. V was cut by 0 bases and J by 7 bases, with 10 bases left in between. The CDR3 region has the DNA TGTGCCAGCAGCGTAGAGGCTAGTGGCGGGGAGCTGTTTTTT. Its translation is CASSVEASGGELFF.

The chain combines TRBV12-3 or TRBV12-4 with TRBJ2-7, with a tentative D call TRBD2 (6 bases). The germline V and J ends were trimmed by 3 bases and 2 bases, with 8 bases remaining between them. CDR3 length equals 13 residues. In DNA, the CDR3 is TGTGCCAGCAGTTTTGGGGAGGCCTACGAGCAGTACTTC. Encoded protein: CASSFGEAYEQYF.

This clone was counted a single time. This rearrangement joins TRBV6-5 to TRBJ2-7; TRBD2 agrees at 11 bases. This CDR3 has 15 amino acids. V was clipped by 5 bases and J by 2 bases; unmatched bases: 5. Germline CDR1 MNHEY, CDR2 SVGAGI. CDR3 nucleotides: TGTGCCAGCAGTCTAGCGGGAGGAGGGGCCTACGAGCAGTACTTC. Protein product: CASSLAGGGAYEQYF.

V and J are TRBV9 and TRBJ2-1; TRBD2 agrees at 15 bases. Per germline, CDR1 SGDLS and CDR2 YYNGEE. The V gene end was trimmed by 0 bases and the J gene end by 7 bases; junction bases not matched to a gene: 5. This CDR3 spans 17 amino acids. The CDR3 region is CASSVGRTSGRGNEQFF. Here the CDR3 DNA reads TGTGCCAGCAGCGTAGGTAGGACTAGCGGGAGGGGGAATGAGCAGTTCTTC.